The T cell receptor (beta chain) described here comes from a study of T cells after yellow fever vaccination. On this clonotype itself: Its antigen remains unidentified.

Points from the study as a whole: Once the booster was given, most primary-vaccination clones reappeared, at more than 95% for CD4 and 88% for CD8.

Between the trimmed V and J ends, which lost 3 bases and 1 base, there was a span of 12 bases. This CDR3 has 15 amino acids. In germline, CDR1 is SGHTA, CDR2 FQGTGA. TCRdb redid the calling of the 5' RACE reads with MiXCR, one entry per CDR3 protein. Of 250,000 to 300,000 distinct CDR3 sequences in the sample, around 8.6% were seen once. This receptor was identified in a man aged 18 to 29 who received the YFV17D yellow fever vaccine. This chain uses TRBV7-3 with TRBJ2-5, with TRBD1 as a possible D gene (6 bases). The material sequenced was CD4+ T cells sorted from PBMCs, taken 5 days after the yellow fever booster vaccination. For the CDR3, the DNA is TGTGCCAGCAGCTTCCGACAGGCCACCCAAGAGACCCAGTACTTC. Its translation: CASSFRQATQETQYF.